The 2 T cell receptor beta chains below come from one sample, sequenced in a study of blood T cell repertoires in COVID-19. Profiled with immunoSEQ multiplex PCR; TCRdb holds only in-frame clones, not every one. The sample yields approximately 70,000 clones, approximately 80% seen once. What was sequenced was peripheral blood. All receptors come from a man at least 80 years old with active or convalescent COVID-19.

The CDR3 nucleotides are TGTGCCAGCAGTTCGGTGGAGTATGGCTACACCTTC. Protein: CASSSVEYGYTF. The V and J genes are TRBV6-2 or TRBV6-3 and TRBJ1-2; no reliable D call. The CDR3 has 12 amino acids. With 4 bases removed from V and 5 bases from J, the gap between germline ends came to 8 bases. Germline V gene lookup returns CDR1 MNHEY and CDR2 SVGEGT.

This chain links TRBV29-1 with TRBJ1-2; unclear D gene. Germline V gives CDR1 SQVTM, CDR2 ANQGSEA. Trimming left V 3 bases short and J 0 bases short, with 11 bases between. The CDR3 consists of 14 residues. The CDR3 is CSVDNSGSNYGYTF. CDR3 DNA sequence: TGCAGCGTTGACAACAGCGGTTCTAACTATGGCTACACCTTC.